The clone carrying this T cell receptor (beta chain) was counted only a few times. Preparation of the TCRbeta library involved a method that used unique molecular identifiers. TCRdb re-analysed the PCR reads in MiXCR, keeping a single row per CDR3 protein. This table has a few hundred thousand distinct CDR3 sequences, 12% appearing once. This entry belongs to a study of T-cell reconstitution after alpha-beta-depleted transplantation in children. The CDR3 runs to 15 residues. CDR1 and CDR2 (germline): LGHNA, YSLEER. V trimming: 4 bases; J trimming: 7 bases; junction bases outside the gene matches: 7. The receptor's source is a human donor who donated a stem cell graft to a child with combined immunodeficiency. Sequencing was performed on PBMCs from the stem cell graft donor, taken from the stem cell graft. This chain uses TRBV4-3 with TRBJ2-2, with 9 bases matching TRBD1. The CDR3 DNA follows: TGCGCCAGCAGCCTGAACAGGGGGCCGGGCGGGGAGCTGTTTTTT. Encoded protein: CASSLNRGPGGELFF.